This T cell receptor beta chain was captured by sequencing in a study of blood T cell repertoires in COVID-19. On the study more broadly: COVID-19 samples collected from the United States, Italy and Spain covered acute and convalescent phases. The analysed material was cDNA or gDNA that came from T cells, B-cell-depleted T cells, or PBMCs.

Authors' analysis steps: Researchers report that nucleated cell counts were estimated from reference gene primer amplification. The table came from immunoSEQ multiplex PCR; TCRdb's copy has only in-frame clones and leaves some out. V and J calls and clone size are given by that table; D and trimming were obtained from the DNA. The data contain 360,000 or so clones, about 92% of them singletons. V was trimmed by 9 bases and J by 2 bases, leaving 13 bases between them. This CDR3 comprises 13 residues. The germline gives CDR1 LNHDA, CDR2 SQIVND (reference sequence). Specimen: peripheral blood. The TCR comes from a woman aged 55-75 years with COVID-19, enrolled during active disease. The chain links TRBV19 to TRBJ2-5; D is possibly TRBD1 (5 bases). This CDR3 reads CASRSQGQETQYF. CDR3 in DNA: TGTGCCAGCAGAAGTCAGGGACAAGAGACCCAGTACTTC.